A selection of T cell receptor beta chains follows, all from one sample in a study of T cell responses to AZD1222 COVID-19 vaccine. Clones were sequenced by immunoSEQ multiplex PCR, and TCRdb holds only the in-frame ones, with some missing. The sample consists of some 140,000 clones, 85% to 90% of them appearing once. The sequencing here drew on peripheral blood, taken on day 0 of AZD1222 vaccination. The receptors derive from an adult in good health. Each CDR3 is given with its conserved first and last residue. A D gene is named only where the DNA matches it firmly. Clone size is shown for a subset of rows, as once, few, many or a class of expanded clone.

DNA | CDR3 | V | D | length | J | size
TGTGCCTGGAGTGTACTATGGGGCGCCGCCGAAAAACTGTTTTTT | CAWSVLWGAAEKLFF | TRBV30 | NA | 15 | TRBJ1-4 | NA
TGTGCCAGCAGTGAGTACGGGACAGGGGGCTACGAGCAGTACTTC | CASSEYGTGGYEQYF | TRBV6-1 | TRBD1 | 15 | TRBJ2-7 | NA
TGTGCCAGCAGGGAGGGAGCGATCCCAATAAGGAATGAGCAGTTCTTC | CASREGAIPIRNEQFF | TRBV2 | NA | 16 | TRBJ2-1 | once
TGTGCCAGTAGTATAATCGGGGGTTCGGCCTACGAGCAGTACTTC | CASSIIGGSAYEQYF | TRBV19 | NA | 15 | TRBJ2-7 | NA
TGTGCCAGCAGTCCGAGGGGCCTAAAAGAGACCCAGTACTTC | CASSPRGLKETQYF | TRBV7-3 | NA | 14 | TRBJ2-5 | NA
TGTGCCAGCAGTTCCGCCCAGGGTCCCCGACAGCCCCAGCATTTT | CASSSAQGPRQPQHF | TRBV6-5 | NA | 15 | TRBJ1-5 | NA
TGTGCCTGTCCTCAGGGACTAGGCTACAATGAGCAGTTCTTC | CACPQGLGYNEQFF | TRBV7-9 | TRBD2 | 14 | TRBJ2-1 | NA
TGTGCCAGCAGCCAGGACAGGGGGCTTAGCAATCAGCCCCAGCATTTT | CASSQDRGLSNQPQHF | TRBV27 | TRBD1 | 16 | TRBJ1-5 | NA
TGTGCCAGCAGCACCGAGAAGGTCTTACATTCACCCCTCCACTTT | CASSTEKVLHSPLHF | TRBV7-2 | NA | 15 | TRBJ1-6 | NA
TGTGCCAGCAGATCTACACAAAATAGCAATCAGCCCCAGCATTTT | CASRSTQNSNQPQHF | TRBV2 | NA | 15 | TRBJ1-5 | NA
TGTGCCAGCAGTTCGGACATTTCAAACACCGGGGAGCTGTTTTTT | CASSSDISNTGELFF | TRBV6-5 | NA | 15 | TRBJ2-2 | NA
TGTGCCAGCAGTTTAGCGGAGGGCTACGAGCAGTACTTC | CASSLAEGYEQYF | TRBV12-3/TRBV12-4 | NA | 13 | TRBJ2-7 | NA
TGTGCCAGCAGCTCCCGGCGGATCGGTGGCTACACCTTC | CASSSRRIGGYTF | TRBV11-3 | NA | 13 | TRBJ1-2 | NA
TGTGCCAGCAGTGAATTCGGTAACACCATATATTTT | CASSEFGNTIYF | TRBV28 | NA | 12 | TRBJ1-3 | NA
TGTGCCAGCAGCAGACCAACACTGGCGGGAGAGACCCAGTACTTC | CASSRPTLAGETQYF | TRBV7-9 | NA | 15 | TRBJ2-5 | NA
TGCGCCAGCAGCCAAGATAATGGGCCGGCTAGCACAGATACGCAGTATTTT | CASSQDNGPASTDTQYF | TRBV4-3 | NA | 17 | TRBJ2-3 | NA
TGTGCCAGCAGTCTCCGCGGAGAAGGAGGGTACGAGCAGTACTTC | CASSLRGEGGYEQYF | TRBV3-1/TRBV3-2 | NA | 15 | TRBJ2-7 | NA
TGTGCCAGCAGTTTAAGGGGGAGGGGTGACAATCAGCCCCAGCATTTT | CASSLRGRGDNQPQHF | TRBV28 | NA | 16 | TRBJ1-5 | NA
TGTGCCATCAGTGAGGGGAGAAGTTTCTCTGGAAACACCATATATTTT | CAISEGRSFSGNTIYF | TRBV10-3 | NA | 16 | TRBJ1-3 | NA
TGTGCCAGCAGCTCGGGACGCTCGGGATCCTATAATTCACCCCTCCACTTT | CASSSGRSGSYNSPLHF | TRBV5-6 | NA | 17 | TRBJ1-6 | NA
TGTGCCAGCAGTGCCCGCTTAGCGGGAGTGAACACCGGGGAGCTGTTTTTT | CASSARLAGVNTGELFF | TRBV6-4 | TRBD2 | 17 | TRBJ2-2 | NA
TGCAGCGTTCGGTCGACCTACGAGCAGTACTTC | CSVRSTYEQYF | TRBV29-1 | NA | 11 | TRBJ2-7 | NA
TGCGCCAGCAGCCGGGAGAGGGGTCGAACTGAAGCTTTCTTT | CASSRERGRTEAFF | TRBV5-1 | NA | 14 | TRBJ1-1 | NA
TGTGCCAGCAGTGACCGAGAACCGTCGGGCTACACCTTC | CASSDREPSGYTF | TRBV6-1 | NA | 13 | TRBJ1-2 | NA
TGTGCCAGCAGTACGCCTTTCGCGGCTAGCACAGATACGCAGTATTTT | CASSTPFAASTDTQYF | TRBV28 | NA | 16 | TRBJ2-3 | NA
TGTGCCAGTAGTATTCTACCGGGCCCGGGGCCCAACCCCTATGGCTACACCTTC | CASSILPGPGPNPYGYTF | TRBV19 | NA | 18 | TRBJ1-2 | NA
TGTGCCAGCAGGCCCAGTGGGGGAAACACCATATATTTT | CASRPSGGNTIYF | TRBV7-3 | NA | 13 | TRBJ1-3 | NA
TGTGCCAGCAGCGTAGAGCCCCTGGGCACTGAAGCTTTCTTT | CASSVEPLGTEAFF | TRBV9 | NA | 14 | TRBJ1-1 | NA